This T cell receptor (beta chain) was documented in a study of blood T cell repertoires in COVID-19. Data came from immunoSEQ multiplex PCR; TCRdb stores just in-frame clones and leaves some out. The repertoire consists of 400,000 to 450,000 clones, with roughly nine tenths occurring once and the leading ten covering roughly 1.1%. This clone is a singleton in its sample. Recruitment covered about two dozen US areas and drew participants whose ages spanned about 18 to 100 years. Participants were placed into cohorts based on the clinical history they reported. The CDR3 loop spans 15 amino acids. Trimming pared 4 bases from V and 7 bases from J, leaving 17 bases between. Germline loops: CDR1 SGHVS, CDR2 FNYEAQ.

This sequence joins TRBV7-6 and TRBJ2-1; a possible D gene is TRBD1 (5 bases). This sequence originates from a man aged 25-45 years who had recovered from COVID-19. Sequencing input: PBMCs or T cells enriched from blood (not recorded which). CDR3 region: CASSSGQGLINEQFF. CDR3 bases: TGTGCCAGCAGCTCCGGTCAGGGTTTGATTAATGAGCAGTTCTTC.